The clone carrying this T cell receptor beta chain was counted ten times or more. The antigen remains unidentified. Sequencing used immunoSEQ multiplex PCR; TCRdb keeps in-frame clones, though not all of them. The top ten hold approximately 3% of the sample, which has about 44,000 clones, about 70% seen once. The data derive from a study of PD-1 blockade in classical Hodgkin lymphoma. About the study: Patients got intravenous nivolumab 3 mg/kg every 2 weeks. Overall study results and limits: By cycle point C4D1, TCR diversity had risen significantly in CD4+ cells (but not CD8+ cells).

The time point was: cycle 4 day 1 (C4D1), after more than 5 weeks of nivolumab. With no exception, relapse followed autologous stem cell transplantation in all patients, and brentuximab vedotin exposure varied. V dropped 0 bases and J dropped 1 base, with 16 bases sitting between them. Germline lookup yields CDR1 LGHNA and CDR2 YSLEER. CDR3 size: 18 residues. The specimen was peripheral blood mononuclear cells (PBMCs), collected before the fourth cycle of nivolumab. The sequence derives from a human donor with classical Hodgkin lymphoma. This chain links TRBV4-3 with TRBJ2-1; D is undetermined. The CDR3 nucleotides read TGCGCCAGCAGCCAAGAGGGCTTCCCCGAAGGTTCCTACAATGAGCAGTTCTTC. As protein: CASSQEGFPEGSYNEQFF.